These T cell receptor beta chains were read from a single sample in a study of T cell repertoires in cytomegalovirus infection. MiXCR, applied by TCRdb to the reads, yields one record per CDR3 protein. The sample has about 160,000 distinct CDR3 sequences; 17% are singletons. Sequencing input: CD8+ T cells from PBMCs. The source of these receptors is a human donor in good health (CMV status not recorded). Some clones in this sample may be carry-over from other donors' samples. Both conserved end residues are part of each CDR3. A D gene is named only where the DNA matches it firmly. Clone sizes are given selectively: once, few, many, or a class where the clone is expanded.

>TRBD1|TRBV20-1|TRBJ1-6|15|few
TGCAGTGCTCCCGAGGACAGGGAATATAATTCACCCCTCCACTTT
CSAPEDREYNSPLHF
>.|TRBV28|TRBJ2-3|17|few
TGTGCCAGCGAAGGGGCGCCAGGAACTTTTACCACAGATACGCAGTATTTT
CASEGAPGTFTTDTQYF
>.|TRBV7-2|TRBJ1-3|16|few
TGTGCCAGCAGCACAGAACAGGCTTACTCTGGAAACACCATATATTTT
CASSTEQAYSGNTIYF
>TRBD2|TRBV4-1|TRBJ2-2|14|.
TGCGCCAGCAGCCAATCAGCGGGGACCGGGGAGCTGTTTTTT
CASSQSAGTGELFF
>.|TRBV7-9|TRBJ2-1|13|few
TGTGCCAGCAGCCGCGATCGGCCTTATGAGCAGTTCTTC
CASSRDRPYEQFF
>TRBD2|TRBV7-9|TRBJ2-7|17|.
TGTGCCAGCAGCTTAGCTTCTCCGGGACTAGCGGAGTACGAGCAGTACTTC
CASSLASPGLAEYEQYF
>.|TRBV12-3/TRBV12-4|TRBJ1-1|14|.
TGTGCCAGCAGTCTCCAAGAGGGATGGACTGAAGCTTTCTTT
CASSLQEGWTEAFF
>TRBD2|TRBV9|TRBJ2-1|15|.
TGTGCCAGCAGCACTAGCGGGGGGCCTCCAAATGAGCAGTTCTTC
CASSTSGGPPNEQFF
>TRBD2|TRBV7-9|TRBJ2-1|16|few
TGTGCCAGCAGCCCGTTAGCGGGAGCGAACTACAATGAGCAGTTCTTC
CASSPLAGANYNEQFF
>.|TRBV3-1|TRBJ2-7|13|few
TGTGCCAGCAGCCAGGGGCTTTACTACGAGCAGTACTTC
CASSQGLYYEQYF
>.|TRBV7-2|TRBJ2-1|19|.
TGTGCCAGCAGCTTAGACCCCCCCACGAGCGACCCCCCCTACAATGAGCAGTTCTTC
CASSLDPPTSDPPYNEQFF
>.|TRBV14|TRBJ1-1|14|.
TGTGCCAGCAGCCAAAGACAGGCGAACACTGAAGCTTTCTTT
CASSQRQANTEAFF
>.|TRBV19|TRBJ1-2|12|many
TGTGCCAGCCGGGGCCATAACTATGGCTACACCTTC
CASRGHNYGYTF
>TRBD1|TRBV5-6|TRBJ2-7|14|.
TGTGCCAGCAGCTATTTGGGACAGCGCAACGAGCAGTACTTC
CASSYLGQRNEQYF
>.|TRBV28|TRBJ2-7|14|.
TGTGCCAGCAATCCGGGACTGGGATCCTACGAGCAGTACTTC
CASNPGLGSYEQYF
>TRBD1|TRBV2|TRBJ1-2|18|few
TGTGCCAGCAGTGACGACAGGGAGCAGCGGGTAGGGGACTATGGCTACACCTTC
CASSDDREQRVGDYGYTF
>TRBD1|TRBV6-8|TRBJ2-1|16|.
TGTGCCACCCACCAAATTAGGACAGGGGTTTTGAATGAGCAGTTCTTC
CATHQIRTGVLNEQFF
>TRBD2|TRBV6-2/TRBV6-3|TRBJ2-1|16|.
TGTGCCAGCAGTTACAGACGGTTAGCGGGAGATGGTGAGCAGTTCTTC
CASSYRRLAGDGEQFF
>.|TRBV12-3/TRBV12-4|TRBJ1-5|11|many
TGTGCCAGCAGTTTGGGTCAGCCCCAGCATTTT
CASSLGQPQHF
>.|TRBV7-8|TRBJ1-6|16|few
TGTGCCAGCAGCTTAGGGTGGGACACATGGAATTCACCCCTCCACTTT
CASSLGWDTWNSPLHF
>.|TRBV7-9|TRBJ2-5|15|.
TGTGCCAGCAGCTCTTTACAGGGCGGCTCCGAGACCCAGTACTTC
CASSSLQGGSETQYF
>.|TRBV15|TRBJ2-1|16|.
TGTGCCACCAGCGAGAATTTGAGACCTGTCTACAATGAGCAGTTCTTC
CATSENLRPVYNEQFF
>.|TRBV5-6|TRBJ2-7|13|.
TGTGCCAGCAGCTTGGACGACAGGAGCGAGCAGTACTTC
CASSLDDRSEQYF
>TRBD1|TRBV19|TRBJ2-1|15|.
TGTGCCAGTAGTATGATCGGACAGGTGTACAATGAGCAGTTCTTC
CASSMIGQVYNEQFF
>.|TRBV4-1|TRBJ2-1|13|few
TGCGCCAGCAGCCAAGGGGGAAGTTTCGAGCAGTTCTTC
CASSQGGSFEQFF
>TRBD1|TRBV7-6|TRBJ2-1|14|.
TGTGCCAGCAGCTCAGAGACAGGGTACGGTGAGCAGTTCTTC
CASSSETGYGEQFF
>TRBD1|TRBV12-3/TRBV12-4|TRBJ2-7|12|once
TGTGCCAGCAGCGCGACAGGGACCGAGCAGTACTTC
CASSATGTEQYF
>.|TRBV11-2|TRBJ2-5|16|.
TGTGCCAGCAGCTTAGATGGCTTGGTCGCTCAAGAGACCCAGTACTTC
CASSLDGLVAQETQYF
>TRBD1|TRBV28|TRBJ2-3|15|few
TGTGCCAGCAGCCGCCGGGACAGGGGGCGCGGTACGCAGTATTTT
CASSRRDRGRGTQYF
>.|TRBV25-1|TRBJ2-1|13|few
TGTGCCAGCAGTGAAGTCGGAGACAATGAGCAGTTCTTC
CASSEVGDNEQFF
>.|TRBV15|TRBJ1-5|16|.
TGTGCCACCAGCCCCGGGTGGGGAGAGAGGAATCAGCCCCAGCATTTT
CATSPGWGERNQPQHF
>.|TRBV27|TRBJ2-3|15|few
TGTGCCAGCAGTTTAGCGGGCGTCGGGGCAGATACGCAGTATTTT
CASSLAGVGADTQYF
>.|TRBV5-6|TRBJ2-1|17|few
TGTGCCAGCAGCTTGGGGTCGGGGAGTCCCTCCTACAATGAGCAGTTCTTC
CASSLGSGSPSYNEQFF